Presented here are 30 T cell receptor beta chains from one specimen sequenced in a study of T cells in Graves' hyperthyroidism and ophthalmopathy. Using RNA transcripts as the source, TCR beta CDR3 regions were amplified. TCR CDR3 underwent first-round RT-PCR with the HTBI primer set. TCRdb independently ran MiXCR on the multiplex PCR reads; one entry per CDR3 protein. The sample carries a few hundred thousand distinct CDR3 sequences, roughly 46% recorded once. The sequenced material came from peripheral blood or thyroid tissue (not recorded which). The receptors come from a woman aged 18-29 years with Graves' hyperthyroidism.

There are many counts of this clonotype. The chain is built from TRBV13 and TRBJ2-7; TRBD1 or TRBD2 may be the D gene (5 bases each). V lost 6 bases and J lost 2, with 11 bases in between. CDR3 size: 13 residues. Germline V gene sequence: CDR1 PRHDT, CDR2 FYEKMQ (reference sequence). The CDR3 coding sequence is TGTGCCAGCAGTCGGGACCCCACCTACGAGCAGTACTTC. Translation gives CASSRDPTYEQYF.

With respect to this clonotype: A read error may explain this, as a much larger clone is one base away. CDR3 sequence (DNA): TGTGCCATCAGTTACTCGGTATCTAGCGGTTGGCAGTACTTC. Translation gives CAISYSVSSGWQYF. The chain employs TRBV6-5 and TRBJ2-7, with 7 positions matching TRBD2. This CDR3 has 14 amino acids. Germline CDR1 is MNHEY and CDR2 is SVGAGI.

This clonotype was counted many times. V usage is TRBV6-6 and J usage is TRBJ1-2; D might be TRBD1 (5 bases). In germline, CDR1 is MNHNY, CDR2 SVGAGI (reference sequence). This CDR3 has 16 residues. V was pared by 2 bases and J by 7 bases, with 20 bases between. CDR3: CASSYTLGGGSGGYTF. CDR3 nucleotides: TGTGCCAGCAGTTACACCCTCGGGGGAGGGTCGGGTGGCTACACCTTC.

There are many counts of this clonotype. J is TRBJ2-7 and V is TRBV24-1; 7 nucleotides line up with TRBD1. Trimming at V came to 2 bases and at J to 2 bases, leaving 8 bases not matched to a gene. Germline V gives CDR1 KGHDR, CDR2 SFDVKD. This CDR3 has 16 residues. CDR3 protein: CATSDSMTGSAYEQYF. The DNA of the CDR3 is TGTGCCACCAGTGATTCCATGACAGGGAGCGCCTACGAGCAGTACTTC.

The rearrangement links TRBV19 to TRBJ1-1; 8 positions agree with TRBD1. The V and J ends lost 7 bases and 4 bases, in that order; junction bases with no gene match: 2. Germline V CDR1 and CDR2: LNHDA, SQIVND (reference sequence). The CDR3 sequence is 12 residues long. The chain's CDR3 is CASIDRGTEAFF. CDR3 nucleotide sequence: TGTGCCAGTATAGACAGGGGCACTGAAGCTTTCTTT.

On this clonotype: Given a much more abundant clone one base away, this may be a read error. The chain carries TRBV6-4 and TRBJ2-7; no clear D gene. Germline CDR1 reads MRHNA; CDR2 reads SNTAGT. This CDR3 is built from 15 residues. V lost 5 bases, J lost 2 bases, and 16 bases lay in between. The CDR3 region is CASSYPRSATYEQYF. The CDR3, as DNA: TGTGCCAGCAGTTACCCAAGAAGCGCGACCTACGAGCAGTACTTC.

This clonotype was detected many times. V gene TRBV7-9 combines with J gene TRBJ2-7, with D possibly being TRBD2 (5 bases). V was cut by 5 bases and J by 0 bases, with 14 bases left in between. This CDR3 is built from 15 residues. The germline CDR1 and CDR2 sequences are SEHNR and FQNEAQ (reference sequence). CDR3 DNA sequence: TGTGCCAGCAGCCCCCAGAGTGGGAGCTCCTACGAGCAGTACTTC. Its protein product is CASSPQSGSSYEQYF.

The chain links TRBV7-2 to TRBJ2-7; TRBD1 matches at 7 bases. After removal of 5 bases from V and 4 bases from J, the junction contained 14 bases not matched to a gene. Germline V gene data show CDR1 as SGHTA and CDR2 as FQGNSA. The CDR3 is 16 residues long. CDR3: CASSVGGTPSVYEQYF. In nucleotides, the CDR3 is TGTGCCAGCAGCGTAGGGGGCACACCCTCCGTATACGAGCAGTACTTC.

This clonotype was seen repeatedly, ten times or more. The chain recombines TRBV19 with TRBJ2-7, with D perhaps TRBD1 or TRBD2 (5 bases each). The CDR3 consists of 16 residues. Germline CDR1 reads LNHDA; CDR2 reads SQIVND (reference sequence). Trimming pared 5 bases from V and 2 bases from J, leaving 19 bases between. The CDR3 DNA sequence: TGTGCCAGTAGTCCCCGGGGCAGGAGCCACACCTACGAGCAGTACTTC. Translation gives CASSPRGRSHTYEQYF.

On this clonotype: One end of the junction varies from germline; a read error may be responsible. V is TRBV7-9 and J is TRBJ1-1, with 8 bases identical to TRBD1. Germline CDR1 reads SEHNR; CDR2 reads FQNEAQ (reference sequence). This CDR3 is built from 15 residues. The CDR3 here is CANSLVGTGNTEAFF. In nucleotides, the CDR3 is TGTGCCAACAGCTTGGTAGGGACAGGGAACACTGAAGCTTTCTTT.

V gene TRBV20-1 combines with J gene TRBJ2-2; possible D gene TRBD1, 6 bases. Trimming cost V 6 bases and J 2 bases, with 13 bases left between them. In germline, CDR1 is DFQATT, CDR2 SNEGSKA (reference sequence). The CDR3 has 14 amino acids. CDR3 residues: CSALGQTNTGELFF. CDR3 sequence (DNA): TGCAGTGCGCTGGGACAAACTAACACCGGGGAGCTGTTTTTT.

Many counts were recorded for this clonotype. The chain links TRBV25-1 to TRBJ1-2; no definite D call. The V and J ends lost 2 bases and 7 bases respectively, with 14 bases between them. This CDR3 comprises 14 residues. Per germline, CDR1 MGHDK and CDR2 SYGVNS. CDR3 sequence (DNA): TGTGCCAGCAGTGAACACGACCGGGGAGGTGGCTACACCTTC. It codes for CASSEHDRGGGYTF.

A single count supports this clonotype. This chain uses TRBV29-1 with TRBJ1-1; 12 bases fit TRBD1. From germline, CDR1 is SQVTM and CDR2 ANQGSEA. The V segment lost 4 bases and the J segment 3 bases; nucleotides outside the gene matches: 3. This CDR3 spans 14 amino acids. The DNA for the CDR3 is TGCAGCGTTGGGGACAGGGGGCGTCACACTGAAGCTTTCTTT. Translating gives CSVGDRGRHTEAFF.

The rearrangement links TRBV27 to TRBJ2-5, with D possibly being TRBD2 (6 bases). The CDR3 consists of 15 residues. Germline-derived CDR1 and CDR2 are MNHEY and SMNVEV (reference sequence). V dropped 4 bases and J dropped 5 bases, with 17 bases sitting between them. CDR3 DNA: TGTGCCAGCAGTTCCCTACTGGCTAGCGCGGAGACCCAGTACTTC. This encodes CASSSLLASAETQYF.

This clonotype showed up many times. The J gene is TRBJ2-7, the V gene TRBV2, with 7 bases that match TRBD2. J gave up 3 bases and V 6 bases, and 11 bases lay outside the gene matches. CDR3 length: 15 amino acids. CDR1 and CDR2 (germline): SNHLY, FYNNEI. The CDR3 DNA follows: TGTGCCAGCAGGATCGTAACGGGAGGACGCTACGAGCAGTACTTC. This encodes CASRIVTGGRYEQYF.

The chain couples TRBV6-6 to TRBJ1-1, with D perhaps TRBD1 (5 bases). Trimming pared 6 bases from V and 8 bases from J, leaving 13 bases between. Germline CDR1 is MNHNY and CDR2 is SVGAGI (reference sequence). The CDR3 sequence is 12 residues long. CDR3 DNA sequence: TGTGCCAGCAGGAGGGGCGAGGCGGAAGCTTTCTTT. Its translation is CASRRGEAEAFF.

This chain links TRBV20-1 with TRBJ2-7; D is undetermined. V was pared by 3 bases and J by 2 bases, with 5 bases between. This CDR3 region has 11 residues. The germline V gene encodes CDR1 DFQATT and CDR2 SNEGSKA (reference sequence). This chain's CDR3 is CSASATYEQYF. The CDR3 coding sequence is TGCAGTGCTAGCGCTACCTACGAGCAGTACTTC.

The J gene is TRBJ2-7, the V gene TRBV5-1, with 8 bases matching TRBD2. Germline V gene sequence: CDR1 SGHRS, CDR2 YFSETQ. The CDR3 consists of 15 residues. J gave up 0 bases and V 3 bases, and 5 bases lay outside the gene matches. CDR3 residues: CASSSLAGFSYEQYF. The CDR3 DNA reads TGCGCCAGCAGCTCCCTAGCGGGCTTCTCCTACGAGCAGTACTTC.

The table lists this clonotype with many counts. CDR3 loop: CASSIRRQETQYF. CDR3 DNA: TGTGCCAGCAGTATAAGGCGCCAAGAGACCCAGTACTTC. This sequence joins TRBV2 and TRBJ2-5, with unresolved D. There are 13 residues in the CDR3. Germline V gene sequence: CDR1 SNHLY, CDR2 FYNNEI. V shed 5 bases and J shed 1 base, with 8 bases lying between them.

Ten or more counts support this clonotype. The genes are TRBV5-1 and TRBJ2-5; 11 nucleotides align to TRBD2. Per the germline V gene, CDR1 is SGHRS and CDR2 is YFSETQ. J gave up 5 bases and V 2 bases, and 14 bases lay outside the gene matches. The CDR3 contains 18 residues. The CDR3 DNA is TGCGCCAGCAGCTTTTACCAGACGAAACTAGCGGGAGACGAGACCCAGTACTTC. The encoded protein is CASSFYQTKLAGDETQYF.

Ten or more counts support this clonotype. This chain uses TRBV7-9 with TRBJ1-2; D may be TRBD1 (6 bases). CDR3 size: 18 residues. In germline, CDR1 is SEHNR, CDR2 FQNEAQ (reference sequence). Trimming took 3 bases from V and 6 from J, leaving 26 bases between them. CDR3 loop: CASSFGFGQSHVRDGYTF. The CDR3 DNA follows: TGTGCCAGCAGCTTCGGGTTCGGACAGTCTCATGTGAGGGATGGCTACACCTTC.

The chain is built from TRBV11-2 and TRBJ1-2, with a tentative D call TRBD1 (5 bases). Trimming shortened V by 4 bases and J by 5 bases, and 35 bases separated the two germline ends. CDR3 length: 21 residues. Germline CDR1 reads SGHAT; CDR2 reads FQNNGV. CDR3 amino acids: CASSSPGLAGAWGEQEYGYTF. CDR3 nucleotides: TGTGCCAGCAGCTCCCCGGGACTAGCGGGAGCCTGGGGTGAGCAGGAGTATGGCTACACCTTC.

This clonotype was seen more than once but under ten times. The chain recombines TRBV12-3 or TRBV12-4 with TRBJ2-5; D gene uncertain. The CDR3 loop spans 11 amino acids. Trimming pared 8 bases from V and 5 bases from J, leaving 9 bases between. CDR3 DNA: TGTGCCAGCCAAGAGATGGAGACCCAGTACTTC. It yields the protein CASQEMETQYF.

To note about this clonotype: The CDR3 carries no conserved terminal phenylalanine or tryptophan, so it likely arises from a read error. No DNA is shown, since the ends of the CDR3 on it are uncertain; the CDR3 is the one TCRdb lists. V usage is TRBV29-1 and J usage is TRBJ1-1; the table's D call of TRBD1 was not tested on the DNA. Germline CDR1 is SQVTM and CDR2 is ANQGSEA. The CDR3 spans 10 amino acids, including both terminal residues. CDR3 residues: CSARDSPSNY.

The gene calls are TRBV20-1 and TRBJ1-5; 8 nucleotides line up with TRBD1. Germline V lookup: CDR1 DFQATT, CDR2 SNEGSKA (reference sequence). CDR3 length equals 14 residues. CDR3 DNA: TGCAGCCCAGACAGGGGTTCGAGCAATCAGCCCCAGCATTTT. The encoded protein is CSPDRGSSNQPQHF.

The chain carries TRBV10-2 and TRBJ2-3, with D maybe TRBD2 (5 bases). Germline CDR1 reads WSHSY; CDR2 reads SAAADI. The germline V and J ends were trimmed by 11 bases and 5 bases, with 23 bases remaining between them. This CDR3 comprises 15 residues. CDR3 sequence: CAGRAGYSVGDTQYF. The CDR3, as DNA: TGCGCCGGGCGGGCAGGCTATTCGGTAGGAGATACGCAGTATTTT.

J is TRBJ2-7 and V is TRBV7-6; 11 bases align to TRBD2. The germline V gene has CDR1 SGHVS and CDR2 FNYEAQ. This CDR3 comprises 16 residues. V was clipped by 2 bases and J by 7 bases; unmatched bases: 10. The CDR3: CASSLLLAGGWNEQYF. CDR3 DNA: TGTGCCAGCAGCTTACTTCTAGCGGGAGGATGGAATGAGCAGTACTTC.

The chain combines TRBV11-2 with TRBJ1-1, with 8 bases aligning to TRBD1. This CDR3 has 19 residues. V shed 4 bases and J 1 base; nucleotides not matched to a gene: 17. The germline V gene encodes CDR1 SGHAT and CDR2 FQNNGV. Here the CDR3 reads CASSYARTGKGPENTEAFF. The CDR3 DNA reads as TGTGCCAGCAGCTATGCACGGACAGGGAAAGGTCCAGAGAACACTGAAGCTTTCTTT.

The chain employs TRBV29-1 and TRBJ1-5, with D unclear. The CDR3 is 13 amino acids. Deletions cut 2 bases from V and 14 bases from J, with 19 bases between. Germline V gene sequence: CDR1 SQVTM, CDR2 ANQGSEA. For the CDR3, the DNA is TGCAGCGTTGAAAGCGGGAGCAATTCCTACGAGCATTTT. Its protein product is CSVESGSNSYEHF.

The chain recombines TRBV12-3 or TRBV12-4 with TRBJ1-4, with D unclear. With 3 bases removed from V and 7 bases from J, the gap between germline ends came to 15 bases. This CDR3 comprises 15 residues. CDR3 bases: TGTGCCAGCAGTTTCAGACGAAGGCCGGGTGAAAAACTGTTTTTT. It translates to CASSFRRRPGEKLFF.